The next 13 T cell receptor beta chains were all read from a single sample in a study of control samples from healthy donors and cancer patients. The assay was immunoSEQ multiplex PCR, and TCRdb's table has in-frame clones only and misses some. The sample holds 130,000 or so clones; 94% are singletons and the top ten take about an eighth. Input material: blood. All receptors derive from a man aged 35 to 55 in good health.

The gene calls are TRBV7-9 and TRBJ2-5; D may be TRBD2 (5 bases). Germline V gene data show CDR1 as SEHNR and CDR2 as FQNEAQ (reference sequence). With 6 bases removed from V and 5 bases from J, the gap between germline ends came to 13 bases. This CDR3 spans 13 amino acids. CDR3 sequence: CASSPDWEETQYF. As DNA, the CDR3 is TGTGCCAGCAGTCCGGACTGGGAGGAGACCCAGTACTTC.

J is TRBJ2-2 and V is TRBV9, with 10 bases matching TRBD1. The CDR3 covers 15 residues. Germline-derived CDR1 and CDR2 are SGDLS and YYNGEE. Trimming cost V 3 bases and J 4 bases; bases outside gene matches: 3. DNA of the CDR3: TGTGCCAGCAGCGATTGGGACAGGGGCACCGGGGAGCTGTTTTTT. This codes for CASSDWDRGTGELFF.

This CDR3 reads CASSPPRPNTGELFF. The CDR3 nucleotides read TGTGCCAGCAGCCCCCCTCGACCGAACACCGGGGAGCTGTTTTTT. This chain joins TRBV7-2 and TRBJ2-2, with D unresolved. V lost 5 bases to trimming and J lost 0 bases, with 10 bases between them. CDR3 length: 15 residues. In germline, CDR1 is SGHTA, CDR2 FQGNSA. Full variable domain (rest looked up from reference TRBV7-2 and TRBJ2-2): GAGVSQSPSNKVTEKGKDVELRCDPISGHTALYWYRQSLGQGLEFLIYFQGNSAPDKSGLPSDRFSAERTGGSVSTLTIQRTQQEDSAVYLCASSPPRPNTGELFFGEGSRLTVL.

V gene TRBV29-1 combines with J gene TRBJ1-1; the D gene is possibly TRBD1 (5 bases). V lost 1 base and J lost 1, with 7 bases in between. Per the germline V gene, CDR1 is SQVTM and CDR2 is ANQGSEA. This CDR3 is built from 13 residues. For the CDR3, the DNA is TGCAGCGTTGAAGCCCAGGGGAACACTGAAGCTTTCTTT. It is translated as CSVEAQGNTEAFF. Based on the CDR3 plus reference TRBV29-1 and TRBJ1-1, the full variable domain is SAVISQKPSRDICQRGTSLTIQCQVDSQVTMMFWYRQQPGQSLTLIATANQGSEATYESGFVIDKFPISRPNLTFSTLTVSNMSPEDSSIYLCSVEAQGNTEAFFGQGTRLTVV.

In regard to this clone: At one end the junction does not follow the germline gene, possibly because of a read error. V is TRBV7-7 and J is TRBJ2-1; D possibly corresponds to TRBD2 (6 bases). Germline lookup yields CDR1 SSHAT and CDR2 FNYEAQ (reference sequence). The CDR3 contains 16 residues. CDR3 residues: CASSLDGPLGGNEQFF. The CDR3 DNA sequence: TGTGCTAGCAGCCTAGATGGACCCTTAGGAGGGAATGAGCAGTTCTTC.

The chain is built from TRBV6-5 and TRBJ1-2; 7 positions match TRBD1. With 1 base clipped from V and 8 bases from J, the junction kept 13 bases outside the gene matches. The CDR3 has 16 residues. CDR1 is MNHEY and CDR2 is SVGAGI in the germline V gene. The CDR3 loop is CASSYLGGSPKDGYTF. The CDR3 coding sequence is TGTGCCAGCAGTTACTTAGGGGGCAGTCCCAAAGACGGCTACACCTTC.

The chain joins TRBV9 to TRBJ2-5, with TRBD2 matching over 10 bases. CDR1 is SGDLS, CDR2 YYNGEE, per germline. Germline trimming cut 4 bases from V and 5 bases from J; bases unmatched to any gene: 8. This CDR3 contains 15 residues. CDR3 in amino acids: CASSPPGLASETQYF. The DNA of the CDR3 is TGTGCCAGCAGCCCACCGGGACTAGCGTCCGAGACCCAGTACTTC. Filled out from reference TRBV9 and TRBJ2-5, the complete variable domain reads DSGVTQTPKHLITATGQRVTLRCSPRSGDLSVYWYQQSLDQGLQFLIQYYNGEERAKGNILERFSAQQFPDLHSELNLSSLELGDSALYFCASSPPGLASETQYFGPGTRLLVL.

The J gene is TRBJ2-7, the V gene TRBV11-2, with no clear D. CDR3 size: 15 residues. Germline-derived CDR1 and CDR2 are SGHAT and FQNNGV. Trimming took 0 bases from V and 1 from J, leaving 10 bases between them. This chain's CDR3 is CASSLDLGLSYEQYF. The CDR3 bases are TGTGCCAGCAGCTTAGATTTGGGGTTGTCCTACGAGCAGTACTTC.

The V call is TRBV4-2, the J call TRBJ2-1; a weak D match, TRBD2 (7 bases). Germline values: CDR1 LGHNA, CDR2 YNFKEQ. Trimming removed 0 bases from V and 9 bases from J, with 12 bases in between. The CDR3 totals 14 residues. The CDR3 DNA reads TGTGCCAGCAGCCAAGATGAGGGGGGGCTTGAGCAGTTCTTC. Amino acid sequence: CASSQDEGGLEQFF.

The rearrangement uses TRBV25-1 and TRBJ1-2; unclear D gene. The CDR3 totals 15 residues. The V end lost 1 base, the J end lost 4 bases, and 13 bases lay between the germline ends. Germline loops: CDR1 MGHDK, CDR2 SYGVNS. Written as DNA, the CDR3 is TGTGCCAGCAGTGAATCCGGACGTGCATTCTATGGCTACACCTTC. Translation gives CASSESGRAFYGYTF.

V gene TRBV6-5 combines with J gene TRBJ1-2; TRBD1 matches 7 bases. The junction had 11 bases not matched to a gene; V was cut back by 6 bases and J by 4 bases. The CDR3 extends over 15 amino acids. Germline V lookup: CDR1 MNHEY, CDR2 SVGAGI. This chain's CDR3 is CASSPDREGPYGYTF. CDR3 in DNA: TGTGCCAGCAGCCCCGACAGGGAAGGTCCCTATGGCTACACCTTC.

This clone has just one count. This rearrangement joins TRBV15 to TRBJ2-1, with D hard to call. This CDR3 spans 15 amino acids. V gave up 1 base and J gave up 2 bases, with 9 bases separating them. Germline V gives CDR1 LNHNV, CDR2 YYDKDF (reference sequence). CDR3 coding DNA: TGTGCCACCAGCAGAGCTACTTTGACCTACAATGAGCAGTTCTTC. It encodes CATSRATLTYNEQFF.

CDR3 sequence (DNA): TGTGCCAGCAGGTCCGGACTAGCGGGGAGGGATACGCAGTATTTT. Encoded protein: CASRSGLAGRDTQYF. This chain uses TRBV13 with TRBJ2-3, with TRBD2 matching over 12 bases. Germline loops: CDR1 PRHDT, CDR2 FYEKMQ (reference sequence). CDR3 length: 15 amino acids. V lost 6 bases to trimming and J lost 6 bases; unmatched junction nucleotides: 7.